This paragraph reports one TCR beta chain. It has no known antigen specificity. Base qualities are not provided; no much larger clone lies one nucleotide away. In the prospective study, participants were about 18 to 100 years old, resided in 24 geographic areas of the United States, and were enrolled through a virtual design. To assign participants to cohorts, the prospective study relied on clinical history that participants themselves reported in a screening survey and a study questionnaire. Mobile phlebotomists in the prospective study collected whole blood, serum and a nasopharyngeal or oropharyngeal swab from every participant. Prospective study participants could optionally give additional blood draws and questionnaires over an approximately two-month period. Prospective study blood samples were shipped either frozen or at room temperature before DNA extraction. This sample is part of a study of blood T cell repertoires in COVID-19 (TCRdb year 2020). Study-wide context: Collaborator samples came from the United States, Italy and Spain and covered acute and convalescent phases of COVID-19. A de-identified subject ID, COVID-19 status, age in years and sex were almost always included in the sample metadata. The material from the prospective study consisted of cDNA or gDNA derived from T cells, B-cell-depleted T cells, or PBMCs. Subjects who had been exposed to COVID-19, were actively infected with it, or had recovered from it provided the deeply sampled blood TCRbeta repertoires that made up the dataset. The repertoires were released in a freely available public database intended as a resource for research on the immune response to SARS-CoV-2. Samples came from the ongoing ImmuneRACE study (first 160 participants) plus 1,254 subjects from 6 global collaborators. Where available, HLA class I and class II types were taken from metadata supplied by the sample provider and were not determined by assay-based typing.

What the work shows at the level of the full study, not this receptor alone: The quantity of clinical and demographic metadata differed by source and by participant and was supplied without curation.

TCRbeta CDR3 regions were amplified from genomic DNA by means of the immunoSEQ Assay, a bias-controlled multiplex PCR. The published analysis was carried out like this. The number of nucleated cells in each sample was estimated from the amplification of reference gene primers within the assay. Sequence reads were collapsed and filtered to measure the absolute abundance of every unique TCRbeta CDR3 rearrangement. For each sample, productive Simpson clonality was calculated as the square root of Simpson's diversity index across productive rearrangements. Not all clones reach the TCRdb copy of this immuneACCESS table, which keeps in-frame sequences only. Checked studies attribute under half of the gap to unresolved V genes and leave the rest unexplained. That table gives V, J and clone size, and the DNA gave D and trimming. The sample records approximately 140,000 clones, roughly 90% of which are singletons. Jointly, the top ten make up 0.95% to 1.5% of the sample.

The sequence came from a woman aged 25 to 45 with acute COVID-19. Sequenced: PBMCs or T cells enriched from blood (not recorded which).

CDR3 protein: CASRTGGASEAFF. The nucleotides are TGTGCCAGTAGGACAGGGGGCGCGTCTGAAGCTTTCTTT. Recombination linked TRBV19 to TRBJ1-1; TRBD1 lines up with 10 middle nucleotides. Trimming takes 6 bases off V and 6 bases off J; junction bases not matched to a gene: 4. The germline V gene (reference sequence) gives CDR1 as LNHDA and CDR2 as SQIVND. Inclusive of the bounding cysteine and phenylalanine, the CDR3 is 13 residues long. Only the CDR3 DNA stays, 39 bases, in frame from base 1.